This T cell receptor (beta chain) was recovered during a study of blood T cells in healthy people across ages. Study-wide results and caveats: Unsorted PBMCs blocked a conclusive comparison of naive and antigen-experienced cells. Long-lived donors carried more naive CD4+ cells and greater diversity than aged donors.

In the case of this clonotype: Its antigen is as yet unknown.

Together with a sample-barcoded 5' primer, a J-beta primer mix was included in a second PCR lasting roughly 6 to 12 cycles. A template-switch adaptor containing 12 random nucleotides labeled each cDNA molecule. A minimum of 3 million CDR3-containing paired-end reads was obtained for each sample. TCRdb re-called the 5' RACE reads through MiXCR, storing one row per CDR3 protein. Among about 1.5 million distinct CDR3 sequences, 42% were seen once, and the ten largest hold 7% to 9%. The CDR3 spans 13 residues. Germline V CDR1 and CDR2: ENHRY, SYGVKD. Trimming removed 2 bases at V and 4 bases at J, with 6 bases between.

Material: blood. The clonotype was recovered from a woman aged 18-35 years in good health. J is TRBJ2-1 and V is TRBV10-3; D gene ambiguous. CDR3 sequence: CAISEDGYNEQFF. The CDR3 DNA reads TGTGCCATCAGTGAGGACGGATACAATGAGCAGTTCTTC.